This record looks at one T cell receptor beta chain sequence and its context. Its antigen is undetermined. These data belong to a study of beta chain features in type 1 diabetes. General study points: In all four CD4+ subsets, TCRB CDR3 length was significantly, moderately reduced in type 1 diabetes.

Once sorted, every population was more than 95% pure. The V end was cut by 2 bases, the J end by 0 bases, with 10 bases between. The CDR3 has 15 amino acids. CDR1 is SEHNR and CDR2 is FQNEAQ in the germline V gene (reference sequence). Reverse transcribing all isolated RNA meant expressed TCRB transcripts were sequenced. Clones were sequenced by immunoSEQ multiplex PCR, and TCRdb holds only the in-frame ones, with some missing. The sample has some 250,000 clones; less than 35% are singletons. Material: central memory CD4+ T cells from blood. This clonotype originated in a man aged 25 to 40 in good health. This chain joins TRBV7-9 and TRBJ1-2; D is unresolved. The CDR3 nucleotides read TGTGCCAGCAGCTTATCATCACAAGCTAACTATGGCTACACCTTC. Translated, it gives CASSLSSQANYGYTF.